Listed here are 9 T cell receptor beta chains from one sample, sequenced in a study of T cells in localized non-small cell lung cancer. The repertoire was sequenced with immunoSEQ multiplex PCR; TCRdb's copy has only in-frame clones and lacks some. Here the sample spans more than 100,000 clones, 70% to 90% being singletons. Sequencing used peripheral blood, obtained before any cancer treatment. These receptors came from a female donor older than 55 with stage I lung adenocarcinoma.

This chain links TRBV27 with TRBJ2-7; tentative D call: TRBD1 (6 bases). The CDR3 has 13 residues. CDR1 is MNHEY, CDR2 SMNVEV, per germline (reference sequence). With 2 bases removed from V and 2 bases from J, the gap between germline ends came to 7 bases. The CDR3 is CASSLDRPYEQYF. The CDR3 DNA sequence: TGTGCCAGCAGTTTAGACAGGCCCTACGAGCAGTACTTC.

V gene TRBV10-3 combines with J gene TRBJ1-3; 11 nucleotides line up with TRBD1. The CDR3 spans 16 residues. Germline values: CDR1 ENHRY, CDR2 SYGVKD. With V trimmed by 4 bases and J by 2 bases, 4 bases remained unmatched. CDR3 loop: CAISAGQGETGNTIYF. For the CDR3, the DNA is TGTGCCATCAGTGCGGGACAGGGGGAAACTGGAAACACCATATATTTT.

The V gene is TRBV7-2, the J gene TRBJ2-7, with TRBD2 identical over 10 bases. Germline lookup yields CDR1 SGHTA and CDR2 FQGNSA. The CDR3 runs to 16 residues. V was pared by 3 bases and J by 6 bases, with 11 bases of the junction left unmatched. CDR3 DNA sequence: TGTGCCAGCAGCTTTTTTGAAGCGGGAGGGGTGGGCGAGCAGTACTTC. Amino acids: CASSFFEAGGVGEQYF.

The chain couples TRBV19 to TRBJ2-1; the D is unclear. This CDR3 has 15 residues. Germline V gives CDR1 LNHDA, CDR2 SQIVND (reference sequence). V was cut by 9 bases and J by 6 bases, with 21 bases left in between. The CDR3: CASREGVSGFNEQFF. The CDR3 nucleotides read TGTGCCAGCAGAGAAGGAGTGTCTGGGTTCAATGAGCAGTTCTTC.

This clone was observed a single time. The rearrangement joins TRBV29-1 to TRBJ1-1; no reliable D call. Germline V lookup: CDR1 SQVTM, CDR2 ANQGSEA. Trimming stripped 1 base from V and 7 bases from J, with 13 bases between. The CDR3 length is 13 residues. The DNA of the CDR3 is TGCAGCGTTGAAGTTGTTACACTAAATGAAGCTTTCTTT. It specifies CSVEVVTLNEAFF.

The chain couples TRBV5-1 to TRBJ1-6; D remains unclear. Between the trimmed V and J ends, which lost 6 bases and 8 bases, there was a span of 18 bases. CDR1 and CDR2 from the germline V gene are SGHRS and YFSETQ. The CDR3 covers 15 residues. CDR3 sequence: CASNPGWGQDSPLHF. The CDR3 nucleotides read TGCGCCAGCAACCCGGGGTGGGGTCAGGATTCACCCCTCCACTTT.

Comments on this clone: The same CDR3 can be traced to other DNA sequences in this sample. CDR3 sequence (DNA): TGTGCCTGGAGTGGGTCCTCCTACAATGAGCAGTTCTTC. It yields the protein CAWSGSSYNEQFF. The chain recombines TRBV30 with TRBJ2-1; D gene ambiguous. Between the trimmed V and J ends, which lost 1 base and 0 bases, there was a span of 4 bases. The length of the CDR3 is 13 residues. Germline CDR1 and CDR2: GTSNPN and SVGIG (reference sequence).

The chain carries TRBV6-1 and TRBJ2-1; perhaps TRBD2 as D (7 bases). Germline V gene lookup returns CDR1 MNHNS and CDR2 SASEGT. V dropped 4 bases and J dropped 3 bases, with 16 bases sitting between them. The CDR3 contains 16 residues. The CDR3 DNA sequence: TGTGCCAGCAGTGGGGGAGGGGGTTTTGTCTACAATGAGCAGTTCTTC. Amino acid sequence: CASSGGGGFVYNEQFF.

This clone was recorded only once. This chain uses TRBV19 with TRBJ1-5; D is unclear. The germline V and J ends were trimmed by 0 bases and 2 bases, with 8 bases remaining between them. CDR3 length equals 15 residues. Germline V gives CDR1 LNHDA, CDR2 SQIVND (reference sequence). This CDR3 reads CASSIDGDGNQPQHF. The CDR3 DNA reads TGTGCCAGTAGTATAGACGGTGACGGCAATCAGCCCCAGCATTTT.